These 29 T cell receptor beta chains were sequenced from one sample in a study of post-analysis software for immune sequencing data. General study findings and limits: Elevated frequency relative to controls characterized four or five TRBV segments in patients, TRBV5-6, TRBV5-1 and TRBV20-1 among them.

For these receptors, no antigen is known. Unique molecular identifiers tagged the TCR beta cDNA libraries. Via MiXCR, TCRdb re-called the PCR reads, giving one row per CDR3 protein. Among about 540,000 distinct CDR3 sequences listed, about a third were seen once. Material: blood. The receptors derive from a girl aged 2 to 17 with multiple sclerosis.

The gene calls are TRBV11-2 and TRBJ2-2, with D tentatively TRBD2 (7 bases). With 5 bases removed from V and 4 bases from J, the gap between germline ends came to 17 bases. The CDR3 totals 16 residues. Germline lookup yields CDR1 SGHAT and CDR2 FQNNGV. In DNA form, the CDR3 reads TGTGCCAGCAGCCGCGGGATGGGGGGGCGCACCGGGGAGCTGTTTTTT. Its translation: CASSRGMGGRTGELFF. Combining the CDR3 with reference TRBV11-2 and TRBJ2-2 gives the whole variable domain EAGVAQSPRYKIIEKRQSVAFWCNPISGHATLYWYQQILGQGPKLLIQFQNNGVVDDSQLPKDRFSAERLKGVDSTLKIQPAKLEDSAVYLCASSRGMGGRTGELFFGEGSRLTVL.

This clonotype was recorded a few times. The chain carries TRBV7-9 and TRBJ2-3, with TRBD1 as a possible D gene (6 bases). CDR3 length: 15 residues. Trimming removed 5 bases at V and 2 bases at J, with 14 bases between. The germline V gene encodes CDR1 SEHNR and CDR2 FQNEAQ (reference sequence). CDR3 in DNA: TGTGCCAGCAGCCTAGGGGGTAGCTTCACAGATACGCAGTATTTT. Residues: CASSLGGSFTDTQYF.

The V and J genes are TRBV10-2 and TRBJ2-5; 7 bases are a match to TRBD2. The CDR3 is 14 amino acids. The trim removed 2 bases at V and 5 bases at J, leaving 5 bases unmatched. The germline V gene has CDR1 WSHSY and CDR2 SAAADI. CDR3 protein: CASSEHPAGETQYF. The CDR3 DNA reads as TGCGCCAGCAGTGAGCATCCAGCGGGGGAGACCCAGTACTTC.

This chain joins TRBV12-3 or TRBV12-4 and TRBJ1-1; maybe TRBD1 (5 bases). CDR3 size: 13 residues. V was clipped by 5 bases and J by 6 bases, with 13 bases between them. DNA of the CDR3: TGTGCCAGCAGTCGCGGACACCTAGCTGAAGCTTTCTTT. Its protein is CASSRGHLAEAFF.

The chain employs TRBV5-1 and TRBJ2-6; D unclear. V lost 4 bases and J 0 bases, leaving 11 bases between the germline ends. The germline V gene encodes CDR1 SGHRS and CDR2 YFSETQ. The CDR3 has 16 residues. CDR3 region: CASSRPTGSGANVLTF. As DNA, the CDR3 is TGCGCCAGCAGCAGACCGACGGGCTCTGGGGCCAACGTCCTGACTTTC. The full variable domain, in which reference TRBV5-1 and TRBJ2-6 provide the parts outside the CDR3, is KAGVTQTPRYLIKTRGQQVTLSCSPISGHRSVSWYQQTPGQGLQFLFEYFSETQRNKGNFPGRFSGRQFSNSRSEMNVSTLELGDSALYLCASSRPTGSGANVLTFGAGSRLTVL.

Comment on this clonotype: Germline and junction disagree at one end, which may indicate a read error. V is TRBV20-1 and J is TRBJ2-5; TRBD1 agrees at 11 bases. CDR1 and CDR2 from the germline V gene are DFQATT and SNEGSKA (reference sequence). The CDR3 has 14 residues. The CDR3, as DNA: TGCAGTGCTATACCCGGGACAGGGGGAGAGACCCAGTGCTTC. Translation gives CSAIPGTGGETQCF.

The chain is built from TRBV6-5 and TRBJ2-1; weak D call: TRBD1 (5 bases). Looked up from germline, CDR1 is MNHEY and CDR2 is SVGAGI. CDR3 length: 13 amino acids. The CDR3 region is CASGPDSYNEQFF. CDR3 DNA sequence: TGTGCGTCCGGGCCCGACAGCTACAATGAGCAGTTCTTC.

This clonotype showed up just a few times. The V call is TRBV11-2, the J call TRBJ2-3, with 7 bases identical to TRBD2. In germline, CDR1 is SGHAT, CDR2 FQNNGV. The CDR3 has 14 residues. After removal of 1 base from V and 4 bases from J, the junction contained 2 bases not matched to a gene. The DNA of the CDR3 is TGTGCCAGCAGCTTAGCGCTAGCGGCAGATACGCAGTATTTT. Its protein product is CASSLALAADTQYF.

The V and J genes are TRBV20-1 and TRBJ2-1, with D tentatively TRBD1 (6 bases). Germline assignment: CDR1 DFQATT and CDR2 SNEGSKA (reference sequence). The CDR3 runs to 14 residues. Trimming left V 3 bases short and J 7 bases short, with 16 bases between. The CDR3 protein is CSASKTQGWNEQFF. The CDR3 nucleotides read TGCAGTGCTAGTAAGACACAGGGTTGGAATGAGCAGTTCTTC.

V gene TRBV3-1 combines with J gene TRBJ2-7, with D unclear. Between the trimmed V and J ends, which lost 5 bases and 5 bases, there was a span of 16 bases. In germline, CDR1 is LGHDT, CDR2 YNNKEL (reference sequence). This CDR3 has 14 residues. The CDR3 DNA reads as TGTGCCAGCAGCAAAACGTACTGGGTGAACGAGCAGTACTTC. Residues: CASSKTYWVNEQYF.

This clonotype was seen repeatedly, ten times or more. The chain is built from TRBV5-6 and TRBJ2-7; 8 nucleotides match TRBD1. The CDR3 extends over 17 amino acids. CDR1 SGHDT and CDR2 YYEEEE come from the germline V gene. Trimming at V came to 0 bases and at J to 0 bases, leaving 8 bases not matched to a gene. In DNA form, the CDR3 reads TGTGCCAGCAGCTTGGCACCCAGGACAGGGCGCTCCTACGAGCAGTACTTC. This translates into CASSLAPRTGRSYEQYF. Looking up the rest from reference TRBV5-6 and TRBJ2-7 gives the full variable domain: DAGVTQSPTHLIKTRGQQVTLRCSPKSGHDTVSWYQQALGQGPQFIFQYYEEEERQRGNFPDRFSGHQFPNYSSELNVNALLLGDSALYLCASSLAPRTGRSYEQYFGPGTRLTVT.

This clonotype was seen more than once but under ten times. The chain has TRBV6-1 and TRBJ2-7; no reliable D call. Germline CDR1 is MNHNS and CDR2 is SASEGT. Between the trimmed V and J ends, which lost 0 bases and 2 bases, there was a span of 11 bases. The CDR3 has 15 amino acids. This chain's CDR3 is CASSEAPGNAYEQYF. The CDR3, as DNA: TGTGCCAGCAGTGAAGCGCCGGGCAACGCCTACGAGCAGTACTTC.

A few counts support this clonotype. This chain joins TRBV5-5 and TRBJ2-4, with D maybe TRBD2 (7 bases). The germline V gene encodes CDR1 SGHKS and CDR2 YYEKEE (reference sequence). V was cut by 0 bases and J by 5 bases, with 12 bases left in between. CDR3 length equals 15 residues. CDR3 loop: CASSLEGGRENIQYF. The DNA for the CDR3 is TGTGCCAGCAGCTTGGAGGGGGGGCGGGAAAACATTCAGTACTTC. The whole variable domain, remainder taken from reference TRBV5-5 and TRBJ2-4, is DAGVTQSPTHLIKTRGQQVTLRCSPISGHKSVSWYQQVLGQGPQFIFQYYEKEERGRGNFPDRFSARQFPNYSSELNVNALLLGDSALYLCASSLEGGRENIQYFGAGTRLSVL.

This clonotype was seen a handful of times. CDR3 sequence (DNA): TGTGCCAGCAGTGTTCCAGGTGCTAACTATGGCTACACCTTC. Protein: CASSVPGANYGYTF. The genes are TRBV2 and TRBJ1-2; unclear D gene. Germline V gene lookup returns CDR1 SNHLY and CDR2 FYNNEI. V lost 4 bases and J 0 bases, leaving 9 bases between the germline ends. The CDR3 length is 14 residues.

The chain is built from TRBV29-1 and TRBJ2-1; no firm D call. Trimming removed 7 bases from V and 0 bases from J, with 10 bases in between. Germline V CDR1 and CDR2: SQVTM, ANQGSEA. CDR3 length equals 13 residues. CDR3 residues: CSASQLSYNEQFF. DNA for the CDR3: TGCAGCGCCTCTCAGCTCTCCTACAATGAGCAGTTCTTC.

The CDR3 reads CASSHSGDGYTF. The CDR3 bases are TGTGCCAGCTCACACTCAGGGGATGGCTACACCTTC. The rearrangement links TRBV18 to TRBJ1-2, with a possible D match to TRBD1 (6 bases). Germline CDR1 and CDR2: KGHSH and LQKENI. V lost 4 bases, J lost 6 bases, and 9 bases lay in between. The CDR3 spans 12 residues.

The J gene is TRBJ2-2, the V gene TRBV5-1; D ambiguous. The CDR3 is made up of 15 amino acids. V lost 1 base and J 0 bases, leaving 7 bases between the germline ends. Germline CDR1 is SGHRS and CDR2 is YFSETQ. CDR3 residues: CASSLLAANTGELFF. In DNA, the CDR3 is TGCGCCAGCAGCTTGCTCGCAGCGAACACCGGGGAGCTGTTTTTT.

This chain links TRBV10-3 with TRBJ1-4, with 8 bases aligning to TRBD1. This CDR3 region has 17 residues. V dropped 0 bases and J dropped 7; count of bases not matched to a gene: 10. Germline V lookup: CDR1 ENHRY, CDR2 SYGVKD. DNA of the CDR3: TGTGCCATCAGTGAGTCCCGGGGGACAGGAGCTGGTGAAAAACTGTTTTTT. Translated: CAISESRGTGAGEKLFF.

The CDR3 here is CASSSIQGDTDTQYF. The CDR3 bases are TGTGCCAGCAGCAGTATCCAGGGGGACACAGATACGCAGTATTTT. The gene calls are TRBV9 and TRBJ2-3; TRBD1 aligns across 7 bases. Germline trimming cut 4 bases from V and 2 bases from J; bases unmatched to any gene: 7. The CDR3 consists of 15 residues. CDR1 and CDR2 (germline): SGDLS, YYNGEE.

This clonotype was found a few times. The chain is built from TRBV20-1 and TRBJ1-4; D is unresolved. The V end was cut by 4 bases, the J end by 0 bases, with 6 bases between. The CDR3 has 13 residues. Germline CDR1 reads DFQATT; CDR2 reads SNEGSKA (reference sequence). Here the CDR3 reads CSAKSATNEKLFF. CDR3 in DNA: TGCAGTGCTAAAAGTGCAACTAATGAAAAACTGTTTTTT.

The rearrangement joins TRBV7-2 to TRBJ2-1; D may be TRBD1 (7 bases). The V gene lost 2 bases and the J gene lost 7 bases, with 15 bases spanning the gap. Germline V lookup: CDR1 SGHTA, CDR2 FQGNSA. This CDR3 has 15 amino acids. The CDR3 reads CASSLWTGAGNEQFF. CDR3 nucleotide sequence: TGTGCCAGCAGCTTATGGACAGGTGCGGGGAATGAGCAGTTCTTC. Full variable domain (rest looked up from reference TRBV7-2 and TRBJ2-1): GAGVSQSPSNKVTEKGKDVELRCDPISGHTALYWYRQSLGQGLEFLIYFQGNSAPDKSGLPSDRFSAERTGGSVSTLTIQRTQQEDSAVYLCASSLWTGAGNEQFFGPGTRLTVL.

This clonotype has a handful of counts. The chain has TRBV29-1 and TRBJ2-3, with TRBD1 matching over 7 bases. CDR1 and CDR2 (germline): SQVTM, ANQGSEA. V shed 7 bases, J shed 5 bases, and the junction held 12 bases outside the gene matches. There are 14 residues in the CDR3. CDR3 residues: CSGSRQGRGDTQYF. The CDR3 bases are TGCAGCGGATCCCGACAGGGTAGAGGAGATACGCAGTATTTT.

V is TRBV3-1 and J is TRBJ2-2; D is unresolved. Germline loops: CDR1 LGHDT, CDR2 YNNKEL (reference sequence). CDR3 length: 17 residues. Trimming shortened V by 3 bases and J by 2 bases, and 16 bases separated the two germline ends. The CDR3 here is CASSHPWLRPNTGELFF. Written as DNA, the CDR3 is TGTGCCAGCAGCCACCCCTGGCTTAGGCCCAACACCGGGGAGCTGTTTTTT.

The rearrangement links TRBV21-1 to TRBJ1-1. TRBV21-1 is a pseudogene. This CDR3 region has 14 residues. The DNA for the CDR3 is TGTGCCAGCAGCATGAAAGGGAGTAACACTGAAGCTTTCTTT. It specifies CASSMKGSNTEAFF.

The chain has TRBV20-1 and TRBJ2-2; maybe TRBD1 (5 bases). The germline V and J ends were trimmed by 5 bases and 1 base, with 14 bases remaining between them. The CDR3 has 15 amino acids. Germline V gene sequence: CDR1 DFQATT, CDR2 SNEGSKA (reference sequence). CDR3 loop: CSAPSYDRNTGELFF. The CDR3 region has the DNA TGCAGTGCTCCATCCTACGACAGGAACACCGGGGAGCTGTTTTTT.

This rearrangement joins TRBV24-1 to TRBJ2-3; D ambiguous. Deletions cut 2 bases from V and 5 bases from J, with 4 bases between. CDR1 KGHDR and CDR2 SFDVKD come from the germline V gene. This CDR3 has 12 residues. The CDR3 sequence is CATSDSRDTQYF. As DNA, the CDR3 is TGTGCCACCAGTGATTCGCGAGATACGCAGTATTTT.

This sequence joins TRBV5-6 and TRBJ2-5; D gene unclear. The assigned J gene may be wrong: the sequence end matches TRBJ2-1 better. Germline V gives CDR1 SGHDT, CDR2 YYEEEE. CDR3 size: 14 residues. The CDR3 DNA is TGTGCCAGCAGCCTGATCCGATTATACGAGACCCAGTTCTTC. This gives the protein CASSLIRLYETQFF.

DNA for the CDR3: TGTGCCAGCAGCCAAGTTCACGGAACCTACAATGAGCAGTTCTTC. Translated: CASSQVHGTYNEQFF. The rearrangement joins TRBV14 to TRBJ2-1; D is ambiguous. V gave up 1 base and J gave up 2 bases, with 9 bases separating them. Germline values: CDR1 SGHDN, CDR2 FVKESK. There are 15 residues in the CDR3.

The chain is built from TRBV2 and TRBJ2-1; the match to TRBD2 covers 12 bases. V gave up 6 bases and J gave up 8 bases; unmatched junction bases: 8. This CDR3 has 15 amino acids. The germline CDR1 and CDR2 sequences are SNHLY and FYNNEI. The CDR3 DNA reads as TGTGCCAGCAGGGTCCTAGCGGGGGGGTCGGATGAGCAGTTCTTC. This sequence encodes CASRVLAGGSDEQFF. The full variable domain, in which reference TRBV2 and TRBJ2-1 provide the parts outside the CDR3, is EPEVTQTPSHQVTQMGQEVILRCVPISNHLYFYWYRQILGQKVEFLVSFYNNEISEKSEIFDDQFSVERPDGSNFTLKIRSTKLEDSAMYFCASRVLAGGSDEQFFGPGTRLTVL.